A single sample gave rise to the 28 T cell receptor beta chains below, sequenced in a study of blood T cell repertoires in COVID-19. TCRdb's table, derived via immunoSEQ multiplex PCR, lists solely in-frame clones and lacks some. The sample has about 320,000 clones; under 90% are singletons. Sequencing input: PBMCs or T cells enriched from blood (not recorded which). The receptor set was obtained from a woman aged 18-30 years who had recovered from COVID-19.

V gene TRBV19 combines with J gene TRBJ1-5; weak D call: TRBD1 (5 bases). Trimming removed 2 bases at V and 3 bases at J, with 8 bases between. CDR3 length: 14 amino acids. The V gene's germline CDR1 is LNHDA and CDR2 SQIVND (reference sequence). CDR3 in DNA: TGTGCCAGTAGTATAATGGACAACAATCAGCCCCAGCATTTT. Encoded protein: CASSIMDNNQPQHF.

The CDR3 nucleotides read TGTGCCAGCAGCCTCTCTAGCGGGGGGGCCCGAGAGCAGTACTTC. Translating it yields CASSLSSGGAREQYF. The V gene is TRBV27, the J gene TRBJ2-7; 12 bases fit TRBD2. V lost 6 bases, J lost 7 bases, and 10 bases stayed unmatched. The CDR3 is 15 residues long. Germline V gene lookup returns CDR1 MNHEY and CDR2 SMNVEV (reference sequence).

The J gene is TRBJ2-3, the V gene TRBV27; 8 bases fit TRBD1. The germline V gene has CDR1 MNHEY and CDR2 SMNVEV (reference sequence). V was clipped by 6 bases and J by 0 bases; unmatched bases: 2. This CDR3 has 14 residues. The chain's CDR3 is CASSRDRSTDTQYF. The CDR3 DNA follows: TGTGCCAGCAGCCGGGACAGGAGCACAGATACGCAGTATTTT.

The rearrangement joins TRBV7-2 to TRBJ1-4, with 9 nucleotides matching TRBD1. This CDR3 has 16 amino acids. CDR1 and CDR2 from the germline V gene are SGHTA and FQGNSA. V was pared by 0 bases and J by 7 bases, with 6 bases of the junction left unmatched. The CDR3 DNA sequence: TGTGCCAGCAGCTTAGCTGGGACAGGGTACCCTGAAAAACTGTTTTTT. Residues: CASSLAGTGYPEKLFF.

This clone occurred once. The rearrangement links TRBV10-1 to TRBJ1-1; possibly TRBD1 for D (5 bases). Germline V gene data show CDR1 as WNHNN and CDR2 as SYGVQD (reference sequence). This CDR3 has 13 residues. V lost 3 bases to trimming and J lost 6 bases, with 11 bases between them. The DNA for the CDR3 is TGCGCCAGCAGTGACCCTCGGACATCTGAAGCTTTCTTT. Its protein product is CASSDPRTSEAFF.

The gene calls are TRBV3-1 (or the pseudogene TRBV3-2) and TRBJ2-1; TRBD2 is a possible D gene (6 bases). Looked up from germline, CDR1 is LGHDT and CDR2 is YNNKEL (reference sequence). The V gene lost 1 base and the J gene lost 7 bases, with 14 bases spanning the gap. This CDR3 has 15 residues. The CDR3: CASSQGGSGVNEQFF. The CDR3 nucleotides are TGTGCCAGCAGCCAAGGCGGATCGGGAGTGAATGAGCAGTTCTTC.

The table lists this clone with a count of one. The V and J genes are TRBV7-9 and TRBJ2-7; D may be TRBD1 (5 bases). Germline V CDR1 and CDR2: SEHNR, FQNEAQ (reference sequence). The V end was cut by 5 bases, the J end by 0 bases, with 17 bases between. The CDR3 totals 16 residues. The CDR3 DNA sequence: TGTGCCAGCAGCGCTATTACAGGCCGTTACTCCTACGAGCAGTACTTC. Translation gives CASSAITGRYSYEQYF. Supplemented by reference TRBV7-9 and TRBJ2-7, the full variable domain reads DTGVSQNPRHKITKRGQNVTFRCDPISEHNRLYWYRQTLGQGPEFLTYFQNEAQLEKSRLLSDRFSAERPKGSFSTLEIQRTEQGDSAMYLCASSAITGRYSYEQYFGPGTRLTVT.

This chain uses TRBV2 with TRBJ2-2; TRBD1 agrees at 9 bases. The junction had 5 bases not matched to a gene; V was cut back by 5 bases and J by 1 base. Germline V lookup: CDR1 SNHLY, CDR2 FYNNEI. There are 16 residues in the CDR3. Here the CDR3 reads CASSQQGARNTGELFF. The CDR3 DNA reads as TGTGCCAGCAGTCAACAGGGGGCAAGGAACACCGGGGAGCTGTTTTTT.

The chain carries TRBV30 and TRBJ2-6, with D tentatively TRBD1 (6 bases). V lost 3 bases to trimming and J lost 0 bases, with 9 bases between them. This CDR3 is built from 15 residues. CDR1 and CDR2 from the germline V gene are GTSNPN and SVGIG (reference sequence). The DNA for the CDR3 is TGTGCCTGGAGCGGACAGATCTCTGGGGCCAACGTCCTGACTTTC. It is translated as CAWSGQISGANVLTF.

The chain is built from TRBV6-5 and TRBJ1-5, with 7 bases identical to TRBD1. There are 14 residues in the CDR3. V lost 2 bases to trimming and J lost 2 bases; unmatched junction nucleotides: 0. Germline CDR1 MNHEY, CDR2 SVGAGI. The CDR3 spells CASSYGQGNQPQHF. DNA for the CDR3: TGTGCCAGCAGTTACGGACAGGGCAATCAGCCCCAGCATTTT.

V gene TRBV19 combines with J gene TRBJ1-2; 8 bases match TRBD1. The trim removed 4 bases at V and 3 bases at J, leaving 1 base unmatched. Germline V CDR1 and CDR2: LNHDA, SQIVND (reference sequence). The CDR3 runs to 13 residues. The CDR3 bases are TGTGCCAGTAGTAACAGGGGGGACTATGGCTACACCTTC. It encodes CASSNRGDYGYTF.

The CDR3 DNA is TGTGCCAGCAGCCAAAACGATCTGGCAAGGGGGACTGAAGCTTTCTTT. Translation: CASSQNDLARGTEAFF. This sequence joins TRBV4-2 and TRBJ1-1; the D gene is possibly TRBD1 (6 bases). The germline V gene encodes CDR1 LGHNA and CDR2 YNFKEQ. This CDR3 contains 16 residues. Trimming removed 2 bases from V and 5 bases from J, with 18 bases in between.

The chain joins TRBV5-1 to TRBJ2-1; 13 positions match TRBD2. The germline V gene has CDR1 SGHRS and CDR2 YFSETQ. This CDR3 is 18 amino acids long. V trimming: 4 bases; J trimming: 0 bases; junction bases outside the gene matches: 7. CDR3 sequence reads: CASSLRLAGGSSYNEQFF. In nucleotides, the CDR3 is TGCGCCAGCAGCCTGAGACTAGCGGGGGGTAGCTCCTACAATGAGCAGTTCTTC. Based on the CDR3 plus reference TRBV5-1 and TRBJ2-1, the full variable domain is KAGVTQTPRYLIKTRGQQVTLSCSPISGHRSVSWYQQTPGQGLQFLFEYFSETQRNKGNFPGRFSGRQFSNSRSEMNVSTLELGDSALYLCASSLRLAGGSSYNEQFFGPGTRLTVL.

V is TRBV11-2 and J is TRBJ2-7; the D is unclear. The CDR3 contains 16 residues. Per the germline V gene, CDR1 is SGHAT and CDR2 is FQNNGV. V shed 0 bases and J shed 6 bases, with 18 bases lying between them. CDR3 coding DNA: TGTGCCAGCAGCTTAGATCTTGGCATCCCTAGAAGCGAGCAGTACTTC. Its protein product is CASSLDLGIPRSEQYF.

The gene calls are TRBV5-1 and TRBJ1-5, with no clear D. Between the trimmed V and J ends, which lost 4 bases and 7 bases, there was a span of 12 bases. Germline lookup yields CDR1 SGHRS and CDR2 YFSETQ. This CDR3 has 13 residues. In DNA form, the CDR3 reads TGCGCCAGCAGCCTTGGAGAGGAACAGCCCCAGCATTTT. Its translation is CASSLGEEQPQHF.

The chain couples TRBV30 to TRBJ2-3; TRBD1 is a possible D gene (6 bases). The germline CDR1 and CDR2 sequences are GTSNPN and SVGIG (reference sequence). CDR3 size: 12 residues. Deletions cut 5 bases from V and 0 bases from J, with 6 bases between. CDR3 nucleotide sequence: TGTGCCTGGGGGGGCAGCACAGATACGCAGTATTTT. This translates into CAWGGSTDTQYF. Looking up the rest from reference TRBV30 and TRBJ2-3 gives the full variable domain: SQTIHQWPATLVQPVGSPLSLECTVEGTSNPNLYWYRQAAGRGLQLLFYSVGIGQISSEVPQNLSASRPQDRQFILSSKKLLLSDSGFYLCAWGGSTDTQYFGPGTRLTVL.

The gene calls are TRBV24-1 and TRBJ1-3; D is unclear. Per the germline V gene, CDR1 is KGHDR and CDR2 is SFDVKD. V lost 1 base and J 0 bases, leaving 12 bases between the germline ends. The CDR3 has 17 residues. This chain's CDR3 is CATSDFRQPDSGNTIYF. Written as DNA, the CDR3 is TGTGCCACCAGTGATTTCAGGCAGCCCGACTCTGGAAACACCATATATTTT.

V gene TRBV10-3 combines with J gene TRBJ1-1, with a tentative D call TRBD1 (6 bases). Germline CDR1 ENHRY, CDR2 SYGVKD. The V and J ends lost 3 bases and 7 bases respectively, with 18 bases between them. CDR3 length: 15 residues. The CDR3 sequence is CAISEIMTGGGEAFF. The CDR3 DNA reads as TGTGCCATCAGTGAAATTATGACAGGAGGCGGTGAAGCTTTCTTT.

The V call is TRBV6-5, the J call TRBJ1-6, with TRBD1 as a possible D gene (5 bases). This CDR3 spans 16 amino acids. From germline, CDR1 is MNHEY and CDR2 SVGAGI. V lost 2 bases and J 5 bases, leaving 13 bases between the germline ends. The CDR3 is CASSYQTGLDNSPLHF. The CDR3 DNA sequence: TGTGCCAGCAGTTACCAAACGGGACTAGATAATTCACCCCTCCACTTT.

The chain carries TRBV24-1 and TRBJ1-1; TRBD1 agrees at 7 bases. Germline V lookup: CDR1 KGHDR, CDR2 SFDVKD. CDR3 length: 14 residues. The trim removed 5 bases at V and 6 bases at J, leaving 8 bases unmatched. This CDR3 is CATSAAQGTAEAFF. The DNA of the CDR3 is TGTGCCACCAGTGCCGCACAGGGGACCGCTGAAGCTTTCTTT.

This clone has a single count. The chain joins TRBV7-9 to TRBJ1-2; 10 bases agree with TRBD1. Germline V lookup: CDR1 SEHNR, CDR2 FQNEAQ (reference sequence). The CDR3 length is 17 residues. The V segment lost 5 bases and the J segment 2 bases; nucleotides outside the gene matches: 11. In nucleotides, the CDR3 is TGTGCCAGCAGCCCTACCATGGACAGGGGGGGGAACTATGGCTACACCTTC. It encodes CASSPTMDRGGNYGYTF. The whole variable domain, filled in from reference TRBV7-9 and TRBJ1-2, reads DTGVSQNPRHKITKRGQNVTFRCDPISEHNRLYWYRQTLGQGPEFLTYFQNEAQLEKSRLLSDRFSAERPKGSFSTLEIQRTEQGDSAMYLCASSPTMDRGGNYGYTFGSGTRLTVV.

The chain has TRBV5-1 and TRBJ2-7; D possibly corresponds to TRBD1 (6 bases). Trimming shortened V by 4 bases and J by 7 bases, and 24 bases separated the two germline ends. CDR3 length: 16 residues. Looked up from germline, CDR1 is SGHRS and CDR2 is YFSETQ. The DNA of the CDR3 is TGCGCCAGCAGCGCCCATTGGGCAGGGGAGTCTCGGGAGCAGTACTTC. Translated, it gives CASSAHWAGESREQYF.

This chain connects TRBV2 to TRBJ1-1; TRBD1 is a possible D gene (5 bases). Trimming cost V 7 bases and J 1 base, with 19 bases left between them. In germline, CDR1 is SNHLY, CDR2 FYNNEI. CDR3 length equals 16 residues. CDR3 nucleotide sequence: TGTGCCAGCAACTGGGACGGGGACTCCAAGAACACTGAAGCTTTCTTT. Translating it yields CASNWDGDSKNTEAFF. The variable domain in full, with the rest retrieved from reference TRBV2 and TRBJ1-1, is EPEVTQTPSHQVTQMGQEVILRCVPISNHLYFYWYRQILGQKVEFLVSFYNNEISEKSEIFDDQFSVERPDGSNFTLKIRSTKLEDSAMYFCASNWDGDSKNTEAFFGQGTRLTVV.

There are a few counts of this clone. The chain uses TRBV30 and TRBJ1-3; D not certain. Germline values: CDR1 GTSNPN, CDR2 SVGIG (reference sequence). The CDR3 runs 19 residues. V lost 0 bases to trimming and J lost 0 bases, with 21 bases between them. As DNA, the CDR3 is TGTGCCTGGAGTGTACGTTTAGGACTGACTACTCTCTCTGGAAACACCATATATTTT. Encoded protein: CAWSVRLGLTTLSGNTIYF.

V and J are TRBV20-1 and TRBJ1-1; TRBD1 agrees at 8 bases. The CDR3 loop spans 11 amino acids. CDR1 is DFQATT, CDR2 SNEGSKA, per germline (reference sequence). CDR3 loop: CSGTGQLLAFF. DNA for the CDR3: TGCTCTGGGACAGGTCAATTATTAGCTTTCTTT.

The chain combines TRBV4-1 with TRBJ2-1, with 10 bases lining up with TRBD1. Germline CDR1 MGHRA, CDR2 YSYEKL. Unmatched junction bases numbered 8, after V lost 3 bases and J lost 3 bases. There are 17 residues in the CDR3. The CDR3 nucleotides read TGCGCCAGCAGCCAGCCAGGCCGGGACAGGGGCTACAATGAGCAGTTCTTC. Translation gives CASSQPGRDRGYNEQFF.

The chain recombines TRBV6-5 with TRBJ2-7; TRBD2 agrees at 12 bases. This CDR3 has 15 amino acids. Germline values: CDR1 MNHEY, CDR2 SVGAGI. V trimming: 6 bases; J trimming: 3 bases; junction bases outside the gene matches: 6. For the CDR3, the DNA is TGTGCCAGCAGAACCGGGACTAGCGGGTTCTACGAGCAGTACTTC. It codes for CASRTGTSGFYEQYF.

CDR3 DNA: TGTGCCAGCATAGCGGGGCCTGGCGAGCAGTACTTC. It encodes CASIAGPGEQYF. The chain couples TRBV30 to TRBJ2-7, with 8 nucleotides matching TRBD2. The CDR3 totals 12 residues. Trimming removed 8 bases from V and 6 bases from J; junction bases left unmatched: 9. CDR1 GTSNPN and CDR2 SVGIG come from the germline V gene (reference sequence).